The text below deals with one TCR beta chain. These data belong to a study of shared clonotypes between healthy human individuals. The assay used deep level. Data came from immunoSEQ multiplex PCR; TCRdb stores just in-frame clones and leaves some out. The sample has a few million clones, 80% to 95% seen once. Germline V gene lookup returns CDR1 SGHTA and CDR2 FQGNSA. The CDR3 has 12 residues. V lost 5 bases, J lost 6 bases, and 11 bases lay in between. Material for sequencing was naive CD4+ T cells from PBMCs. Subset described: CD45RA+ positively selected. The V gene is TRBV7-2, the J gene TRBJ2-7; D assignment may be TRBD1 or TRBD2 (5 bases each). This receptor was obtained from a young man in good health. Some clones in this sample may be carry-over from other donors' samples. As DNA, the CDR3 is TGTGCCAGCAGCCGGGACCCCCTCGAGCAGTACTTC. Residues: CASSRDPLEQYF.